The 13 T cell receptor beta chains listed next were all sequenced from one sample in a study of blood T cell repertoires in COVID-19. Sequencing used immunoSEQ multiplex PCR; TCRdb keeps in-frame clones, though not all of them. This table has around 99,000 clones, about nine tenths appearing once. Sequencing was carried out using peripheral blood. The receptors shown here come from a man aged 45-65 years with acute or convalescent COVID-19.

The genes are TRBV9 and TRBJ1-4, with a tentative D call TRBD1 (5 bases). CDR1 and CDR2 (germline): SGDLS, YYNGEE. V dropped 4 bases and J dropped 5 bases, with 18 bases sitting between them. This CDR3 has 16 residues. The CDR3 coding sequence is TGTGCCAGCAGCCCCGGGGGGACCCGGGGGAATGAAAAACTGTTTTTT. Its translation: CASSPGGTRGNEKLFF.

The chain links TRBV6-6 to TRBJ1-5; D might be TRBD1 (6 bases). Trimming stripped 3 bases from V and 7 bases from J, with 13 bases between. CDR3 length: 14 residues. Germline V gene sequence: CDR1 MNHNY, CDR2 SVGAGI (reference sequence). In nucleotides, the CDR3 is TGTGCCAGCAGTTATTCCAGGGGCGGGCAGCCCCAGCATTTT. This sequence encodes CASSYSRGGQPQHF.

The rearrangement uses TRBV10-1 and TRBJ2-2; TRBD2 matches at 13 bases. From germline, CDR1 is WNHNN and CDR2 SYGVQD (reference sequence). Germline trimming cut 0 bases from V and 6 bases from J; bases unmatched to any gene: 7. This CDR3 comprises 18 residues. CDR3 region: CASSESPGLAGVAGELFF. The CDR3 DNA follows: TGCGCCAGCAGTGAGTCACCCGGACTAGCGGGAGTCGCCGGGGAGCTGTTTTTT.

The rearrangement joins TRBV2 to TRBJ1-1, with 8 nucleotides matching TRBD1. Per the germline V gene, CDR1 is SNHLY and CDR2 is FYNNEI. The J segment lost 4 bases and the V segment lost 6 bases, leaving 7 bases of the junction unmatched. The CDR3 is 14 amino acids. CDR3 coding DNA: TGTGCCAGCAGCACCGGGACAGGTAGCACTGAAGCTTTCTTT. Amino acid sequence: CASSTGTGSTEAFF. Full variable domain (rest looked up from reference TRBV2 and TRBJ1-1): EPEVTQTPSHQVTQMGQEVILRCVPISNHLYFYWYRQILGQKVEFLVSFYNNEISEKSEIFDDQFSVERPDGSNFTLKIRSTKLEDSAMYFCASSTGTGSTEAFFGQGTRLTVV.

This clone was observed once. The gene calls are TRBV21-1 and TRBJ1-2; TRBD1, the table's D call, was not compared with the DNA. TRBV21-1 is a pseudogene locus. The CDR3 has 13 amino acids. The CDR3 DNA is TGTGCCAGCAAGCTACAGGGGGCTAGTGGCTACACCTTC. Amino acids: CASKLQGASGYTF.

Here the CDR3 reads CASSLADRGREETQYF. DNA of the CDR3: TGCGCCAGCAGCTTGGCCGACAGGGGGCGAGAGGAGACCCAGTACTTC. V is TRBV5-1 and J is TRBJ2-5; 10 bases are shared with TRBD1. The germline gives CDR1 SGHRS, CDR2 YFSETQ. The CDR3 covers 16 residues. Trimming at V came to 0 bases and at J to 5 bases, leaving 7 bases not matched to a gene.

The V and J genes are TRBV11-3 and TRBJ2-5; D not resolved. The CDR3 sequence is 12 residues long. The germline V and J ends were trimmed by 0 bases and 5 bases, with 4 bases remaining between them. Germline CDR1 and CDR2: SGHNT and YENEEA. CDR3: CASSLDRETQYF. CDR3 nucleotide sequence: TGTGCCAGCAGCTTAGACCGTGAGACCCAGTACTTC.

The rearrangement links TRBV3-1 (or the pseudogene TRBV3-2) to TRBJ2-7, with 8 bases lining up with TRBD1. With 4 bases clipped from V and 0 bases from J, the junction kept 5 bases outside the gene matches. Germline V CDR1 and CDR2: LGHDT, YNNKEL (reference sequence). This CDR3 is built from 15 residues. CDR3 nucleotide sequence: TGTGCCAGCAGCCCAGGGGGACAGGTCTCCTACGAGCAGTACTTC. This gives the protein CASSPGGQVSYEQYF.

This chain joins TRBV5-1 and TRBJ2-7, with 7 bases that match TRBD1. This CDR3 contains 14 residues. CDR1 is SGHRS and CDR2 is YFSETQ in the germline V gene. The V segment lost 0 bases and the J segment 2 bases; nucleotides outside the gene matches: 2. The CDR3 is CASSLGTGAYEQYF. CDR3 sequence (DNA): TGCGCCAGCAGCTTGGGGACAGGAGCCTACGAGCAGTACTTC.

V gene TRBV7-2 combines with J gene TRBJ2-4; TRBD2 matches 9 bases. The length of the CDR3 is 17 residues. After removal of 1 base from V and 8 bases from J, the junction contained 12 bases not matched to a gene. Per germline, CDR1 SGHTA and CDR2 FQGNSA. CDR3 in DNA: TGTGCCAGCAGCTTAGTGGGTAGCGGGAGTTCGGGGGACATTCAGTACTTC. The encoded protein is CASSLVGSGSSGDIQYF.

In its sample, this clone was seen once. This chain uses TRBV4-3 with TRBJ1-5, with D maybe TRBD1 (6 bases). This CDR3 is 15 amino acids long. V was trimmed by 0 bases and J by 8 bases, leaving 14 bases between them. Germline V gene data show CDR1 as LGHNA and CDR2 as YSLEER. CDR3 coding DNA: TGCGCCAGCAGCCAAGATTGGGGGCCTAGAGAGCCCCAGCATTTT. Its protein product is CASSQDWGPREPQHF.

The chain combines TRBV5-1 with TRBJ2-1; 9 positions agree with TRBD1. The J segment lost 1 base and the V segment lost 0 bases, leaving 5 bases of the junction unmatched. This CDR3 contains 17 residues. CDR1 and CDR2 from the germline V gene are SGHRS and YFSETQ. The CDR3 sequence: CASSLEQGALSYNEQFF. The DNA of the CDR3 is TGCGCCAGCAGCTTGGAACAGGGGGCCCTGTCCTACAATGAGCAGTTCTTC.

J is TRBJ2-2 and V is TRBV5-1; weak D call: TRBD2 (5 bases). The V gene lost 0 bases and the J gene lost 6 bases, with 9 bases spanning the gap. This CDR3 has 14 amino acids. Germline CDR1 and CDR2: SGHRS and YFSETQ. The CDR3 sequence is CASSLGLEAGELFF. In nucleotides, the CDR3 is TGCGCCAGCAGCTTGGGGCTGGAGGCCGGGGAGCTGTTTTTT.